This T cell receptor (beta chain) was obtained from a study of identical twins. Unique molecular identifiers were present on the cDNA, and a universal primer site came from template switching. MiXCR, run by TCRdb on the 5' RACE reads, gives a single entry per CDR3 protein. The sample lists under 250,000 distinct CDR3 sequences; approximately 8.3% were seen once. The V and J ends lost 3 bases and 6 bases respectively, with 9 bases between them. The CDR3 totals 14 residues. CDR1 is SNHLY and CDR2 is FYNNEI in the germline V gene. This clonotype was found a few times. Its antigen is unknown. General study findings and limits: Insertions ran lower in abundant cord blood beta clonotypes, though not in memory repertoires. Models, which agreed with sharing between unrelated individuals, nonetheless underestimated the out-of-frame TCR alpha sharing seen in monozygotic twins.

These records were also assigned to another study, of yellow fever vaccine responses in identical twins. That report adds: After vaccination, twins' T cell response reportedly seemed partly convergent, partly personalized.

What was sequenced was memory (CD45RO+) T cells sorted from blood. The chain couples TRBV2 to TRBJ1-6; D is uncertain. The source is a woman aged 18-29 years in good health. The CDR3 bases are TGTGCCAGCAGTGACAGGTCAGGTAATTCACCCCTCCACTTT. It codes for CASSDRSGNSPLHF.